Included here is one TCR beta chain sequence, with context. Measured with immunoSEQ multiplex PCR; TCRdb has only the in-frame clones, and not every one. The table shows approximately 70,000 clones, with 86% occurring only once. This record comes from a study of OX40 agonist ivuxolimab in advanced cancers. Looking at the study overall: Averaging about 60 years in age, with a range of about 20 to 90, the cohort was around 85% male.

The CDR3 extends over 15 amino acids. Germline CDR1 reads KGHSH; CDR2 reads LQKENI. V was clipped by 2 bases and J by 2 bases; unmatched bases: 6. The V call is TRBV18, the J call TRBJ2-7, with 7 bases identical to TRBD1. The clonotype originates from an adult with an advanced solid tumor such as melanoma, head and neck, liver or kidney cancer. The material was CD4+ or CD8+ T cells sorted from blood, obtained in a trial of the OX40 agonist ivuxolimab. The CDR3 protein is CASSPDRVRTYEQYF. The DNA for the CDR3 is TGTGCCAGCTCACCAGACAGGGTGAGGACCTACGAGCAGTACTTC.